The T cell receptor (beta chain) under discussion was sequenced for a study of cytotoxic CD8 clonotypes in ibrutinib-treated CLL. Across the study: Sequencing produced an average of about 260,000 productive templates and 94,082 productive rearrangements per sample.

Overall study findings and caveats: Sustained-remission patients were sampled at one set of times and progressing patients at different ones. Clonality, elevated at ibrutinib response, dropped back toward baseline at progression.

With regard to this clone: The antigen is not known.

Repertoires were generated with immunoSEQ multiplex PCR, while TCRdb's copy carries only in-frame clones and drops some. The sample lists tens of thousands of clones, around four fifths occurring once. This CDR3 region has 15 residues. The trim removed 4 bases at V and 0 bases at J, leaving 5 bases unmatched. CDR1 SGHNT and CDR2 YYREEE come from the germline V gene (reference sequence). Material: PBMCs, obtained after 24 months of ibrutinib treatment. V usage is TRBV5-4 and J usage is TRBJ2-5; TRBD2 matches at 8 bases. The source is a human donor with chronic lymphocytic leukemia. The CDR3, as DNA: TGTGCCAGCAGCCCCGGGGGGGCCAACCAAGAGACCCAGTACTTC. Its protein is CASSPGGANQETQYF. The full variable domain, with the rest looked up from reference TRBV5-4 and TRBJ2-5, is ETGVTQSPTHLIKTRGQQVTLRCSSQSGHNTVSWYQQALGQGPQFIFQYYREEENGRGNFPPRFSGLQFPNYSSELNVNALELDDSALYLCASSPGGANQETQYFGPGTRLLVL.